This T cell receptor beta chain appears in the sequencing data of a study of blood T cells in healthy people across ages. With regard to this clonotype: Its specificity is unknown.

The use of a sample-barcoded 5' primer and a J-beta primer mix characterized a second PCR of roughly 6 to 11 cycles. One entry per CDR3 protein, called by TCRdb with MiXCR from the 5' RACE reads. The table shows approximately 1.5 million distinct CDR3 sequences, with about 35% occurring only once. Study-wide points: Per million T cells, TCR beta diversity dropped roughly linearly as age increased.

Germline loops: CDR1 SEHNR, CDR2 FQNEAQ (reference sequence). The CDR3 sequence is 16 residues long. The V and J ends lost 5 bases and 3 bases respectively, with 18 bases between them. The sequenced sample consisted of blood. The gene calls are TRBV7-9 and TRBJ2-3; perhaps TRBD2 as D (7 bases). This sequence was found in a woman in her 30s in good health. DNA of the CDR3: TGTGCCAGCAGCCACATGGGGGGCGGGAGAACAGATACGCAGTATTTT. Translation: CASSHMGGGRTDTQYF.